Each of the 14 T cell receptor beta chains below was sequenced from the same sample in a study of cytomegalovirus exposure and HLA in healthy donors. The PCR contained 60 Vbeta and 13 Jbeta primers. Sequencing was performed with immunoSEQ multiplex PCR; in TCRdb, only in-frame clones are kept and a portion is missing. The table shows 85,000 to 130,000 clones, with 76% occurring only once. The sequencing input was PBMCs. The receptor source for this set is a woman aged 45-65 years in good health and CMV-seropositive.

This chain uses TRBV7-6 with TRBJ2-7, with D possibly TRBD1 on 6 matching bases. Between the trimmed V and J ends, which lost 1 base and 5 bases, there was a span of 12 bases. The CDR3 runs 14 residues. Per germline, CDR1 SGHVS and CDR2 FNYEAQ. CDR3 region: CASSLGQGSDEQYF. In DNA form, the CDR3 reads TGTGCCAGCAGCTTAGGGCAGGGGAGCGACGAGCAGTACTTC. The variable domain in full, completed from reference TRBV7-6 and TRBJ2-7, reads GAGVSQSPRYKVTKRGQDVALRCDPISGHVSLYWYRQALGQGPEFLTYFNYEAQQDKSGLPNDRFSAERPEGSISTLTIQRTEQRDSAMYRCASSLGQGSDEQYFGPGTRLTVT.

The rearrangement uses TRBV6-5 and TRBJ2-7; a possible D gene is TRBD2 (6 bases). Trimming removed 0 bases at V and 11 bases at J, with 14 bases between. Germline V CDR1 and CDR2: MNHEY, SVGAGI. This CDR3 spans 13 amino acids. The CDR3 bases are TGTGCCAGCAGTTACTCGAGGGCCGGGGAGGAGTACTTC. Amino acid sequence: CASSYSRAGEEYF.

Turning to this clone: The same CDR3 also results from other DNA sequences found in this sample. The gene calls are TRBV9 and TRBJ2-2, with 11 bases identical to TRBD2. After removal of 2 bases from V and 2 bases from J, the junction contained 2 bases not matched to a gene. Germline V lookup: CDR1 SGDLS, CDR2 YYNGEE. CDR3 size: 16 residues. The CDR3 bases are TGTGCCAGCAGCGTGGGACTAGCGGATAACACCGGGGAGCTGTTTTTT. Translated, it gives CASSVGLADNTGELFF. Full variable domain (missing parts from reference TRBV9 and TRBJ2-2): DSGVTQTPKHLITATGQRVTLRCSPRSGDLSVYWYQQSLDQGLQFLIQYYNGEERAKGNILERFSAQQFPDLHSELNLSSLELGDSALYFCASSVGLADNTGELFFGEGSRLTVL.

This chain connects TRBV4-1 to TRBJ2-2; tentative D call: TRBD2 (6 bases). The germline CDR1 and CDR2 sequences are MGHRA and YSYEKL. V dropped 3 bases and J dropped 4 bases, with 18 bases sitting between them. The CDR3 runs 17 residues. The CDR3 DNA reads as TGCGCCAGCAGCCAGGGCCGGGCCGGGGGAGTCACCGGGGAGCTGTTTTTT. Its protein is CASSQGRAGGVTGELFF.

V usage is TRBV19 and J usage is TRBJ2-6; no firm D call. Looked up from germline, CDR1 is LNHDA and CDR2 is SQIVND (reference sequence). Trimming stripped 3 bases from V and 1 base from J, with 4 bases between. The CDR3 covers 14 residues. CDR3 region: CASSMYSGANVLTF. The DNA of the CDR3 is TGTGCCAGTAGTATGTATTCTGGGGCCAACGTCCTGACTTTC.

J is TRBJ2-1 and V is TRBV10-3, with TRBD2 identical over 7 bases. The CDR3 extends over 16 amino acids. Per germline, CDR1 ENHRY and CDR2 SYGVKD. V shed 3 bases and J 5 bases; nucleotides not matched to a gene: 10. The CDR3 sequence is CAISEIAGVTHNEQFF. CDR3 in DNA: TGTGCCATCAGTGAAATTGCGGGAGTGACCCACAATGAGCAGTTCTTC.

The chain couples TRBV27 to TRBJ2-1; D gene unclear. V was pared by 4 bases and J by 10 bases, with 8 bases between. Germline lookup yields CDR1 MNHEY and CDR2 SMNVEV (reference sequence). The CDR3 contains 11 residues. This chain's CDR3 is CASSSLLEQFF. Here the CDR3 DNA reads TGTGCCAGCAGTTCCCTCCTAGAGCAGTTCTTC.

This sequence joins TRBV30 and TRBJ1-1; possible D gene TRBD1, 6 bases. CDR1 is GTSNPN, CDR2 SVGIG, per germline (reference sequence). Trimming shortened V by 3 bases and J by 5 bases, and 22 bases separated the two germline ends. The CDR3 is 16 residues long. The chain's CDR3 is CAWRRQGLRSRTEAFF. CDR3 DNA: TGTGCCTGGAGAAGGCAGGGGCTACGAAGCCGGACTGAAGCTTTCTTT.

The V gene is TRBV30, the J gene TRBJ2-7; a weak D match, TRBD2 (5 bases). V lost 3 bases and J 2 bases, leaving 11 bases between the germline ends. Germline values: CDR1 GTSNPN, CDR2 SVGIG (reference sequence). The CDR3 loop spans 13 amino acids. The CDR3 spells CAWSRTETYEQYF. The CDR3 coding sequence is TGTGCCTGGAGCAGGACTGAAACCTACGAGCAGTACTTC.

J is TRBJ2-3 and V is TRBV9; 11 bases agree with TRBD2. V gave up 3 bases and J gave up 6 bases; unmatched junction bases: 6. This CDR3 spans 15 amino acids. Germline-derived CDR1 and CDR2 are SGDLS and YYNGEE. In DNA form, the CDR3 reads TGTGCCAGCAGCGCCTATAGCGGGGGGGCCGATACGCAGTATTTT. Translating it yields CASSAYSGGADTQYF.

CDR3 sequence (DNA): TGTGCCGAGACCACAGGGGGCAAAGATGGCTACACCTTC. It codes for CAETTGGKDGYTF. The J gene is TRBJ1-2, the V gene TRBV2, with 9 bases aligning to TRBD1. Per germline, CDR1 SNHLY and CDR2 FYNNEI. The V and J ends lost 11 bases and 6 bases, in that order; junction bases with no gene match: 10. The CDR3 has 13 amino acids.

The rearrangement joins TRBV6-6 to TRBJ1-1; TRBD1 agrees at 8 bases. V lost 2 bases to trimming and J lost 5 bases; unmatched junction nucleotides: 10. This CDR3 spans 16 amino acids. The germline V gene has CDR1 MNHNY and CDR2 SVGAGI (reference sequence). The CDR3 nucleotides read TGTGCCAGCAGTTACGGCTTCGACAGGGGAGGAACTGAAGCTTTCTTT. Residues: CASSYGFDRGGTEAFF.

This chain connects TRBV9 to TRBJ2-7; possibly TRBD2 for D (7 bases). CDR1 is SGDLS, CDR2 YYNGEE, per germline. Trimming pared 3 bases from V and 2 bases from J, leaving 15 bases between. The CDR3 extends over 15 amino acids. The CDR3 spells CASSGGGSETYEQYF. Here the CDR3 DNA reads TGTGCCAGCAGCGGCGGGGGCAGCGAAACCTACGAGCAGTACTTC.

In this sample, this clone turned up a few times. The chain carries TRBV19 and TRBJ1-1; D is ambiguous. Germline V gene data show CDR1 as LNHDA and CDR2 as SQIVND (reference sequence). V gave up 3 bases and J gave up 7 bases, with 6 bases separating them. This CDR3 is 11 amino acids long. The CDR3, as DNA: TGTGCCAGTAGTATTGTCAGTGAAGCTTTCTTT. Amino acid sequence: CASSIVSEAFF.